Sequencing of this T cell receptor (beta chain) was carried out in a study of blood T cell repertoires in COVID-19. Method: immunoSEQ multiplex PCR; TCRdb's copy keeps in-frame clones and lacks some. The table includes roughly 290,000 clones, around 86% detected once. Germline assignment: CDR1 LGHNA and CDR2 YSLEER. The ends lost 1 base at V and 1 base at J; junction bases unmatched: 9. The CDR3 is 17 amino acids. Sequences were obtained from peripheral blood. The V call is TRBV4-3, the J call TRBJ1-2; 7 bases map to TRBD1. The TCR sequence derives from a woman aged 30 to 39 who had recovered from COVID-19. The CDR3 DNA sequence: TGCGCCAGCAGCCAAGGGCCAGGGGGGATTGATAACTATGGCTACACCTTC. This translates into CASSQGPGGIDNYGYTF.